These 21 T cell receptor beta chains were all obtained from the same sample, sequenced in a study of blood T cell repertoires in COVID-19. Data came from immunoSEQ multiplex PCR; TCRdb stores just in-frame clones and leaves some out. Counted here are approximately 250,000 clones, 84% occurring once; the ten biggest clones make up approximately 1.4%. The specimen was peripheral blood. Receptors were obtained from a woman aged 40 to 50 who had recovered from COVID-19.

The J gene is TRBJ2-1, the V gene TRBV10-3; 16 nucleotides align to TRBD2. J lost 6 bases, V lost 6 bases, and 11 bases had no gene match. The CDR3 length is 18 residues. Germline V lookup: CDR1 ENHRY, CDR2 SYGVKD. CDR3 sequence (DNA): TGTGCCATCAGCGACCCGGGACTAGCGGGGGGGCCAATCAATGAGCAGTTCTTC. Amino acids: CAISDPGLAGGPINEQFF.

The chain uses TRBV6-2 or TRBV6-3 and TRBJ2-5; D may be TRBD1 (5 bases). Trimming shortened V by 6 bases and J by 1 base, and 15 bases separated the two germline ends. This CDR3 has 15 amino acids. Germline-derived CDR1 and CDR2 are MNHEY and SVGEGT. Here the CDR3 DNA reads TGTGCCAGCAGCAATAGACAGACCCCCCAAGAGACCCAGTACTTC. It codes for CASSNRQTPQETQYF.

The chain has TRBV2 and TRBJ2-1; TRBD2 aligns across 11 bases. Germline V gene sequence: CDR1 SNHLY, CDR2 FYNNEI. V gave up 5 bases and J gave up 6 bases; unmatched junction bases: 6. This CDR3 has 15 residues. The DNA for the CDR3 is TGTGCCAGCAGTCTACTAGCGGGGGCCCTCAATGAGCAGTTCTTC. It translates to CASSLLAGALNEQFF.

J is TRBJ2-1 and V is TRBV4-2, with D perhaps TRBD2 (6 bases). Germline CDR1 reads LGHNA; CDR2 reads YNFKEQ. This CDR3 has 12 amino acids. Trimming took 2 bases from V and 8 from J, leaving 7 bases between them. CDR3 bases: TGTGCCAGCAGCCAATGGGGGGATGAGCAGTTCTTC. It codes for CASSQWGDEQFF.

This chain joins TRBV5-1 and TRBJ1-1; D call uncertain. Trimming pared 0 bases from V and 2 bases from J, leaving 11 bases between. Germline values: CDR1 SGHRS, CDR2 YFSETQ. The CDR3 loop spans 15 amino acids. In DNA, the CDR3 is TGCGCCAGCAGCTTGGGGGCAGCCACCAACACTGAAGCTTTCTTT. Encoded protein: CASSLGAATNTEAFF.

The genes are TRBV12-3 or TRBV12-4 and TRBJ1-2; the D is unclear. The ends were cut back, 5 bases at V and 5 bases at J, with 6 bases in the middle. CDR3 size: 11 residues. CDR3: CASSLRYGYTF. CDR3 sequence (DNA): TGTGCCAGCAGTCTCCGGTATGGCTACACCTTC.

This clone came up once. The chain couples TRBV2 to TRBJ1-2, with 7 bases fitting TRBD1. Germline V CDR1 and CDR2: SNHLY, FYNNEI. With 9 bases clipped from V and 4 bases from J, the junction kept 14 bases outside the gene matches. The length of the CDR3 is 15 residues. CDR3 bases: TGTGCCAGTATTTTACAACCGGGACAGCCCTATGGCTACACCTTC. It codes for CASILQPGQPYGYTF.

CDR3 sequence (DNA): TGTGCCAGCAGCTTAGACGGCAGGGGAATACCCGGGGAGCTGTTTTTT. Residues: CASSLDGRGIPGELFF. This chain uses TRBV11-3 with TRBJ2-2, with D perhaps matching TRBD1 (6 bases). CDR1 is SGHNT and CDR2 is YENEEA in the germline V gene. Between the trimmed V and J ends, which lost 0 bases and 6 bases, there was a span of 14 bases. The CDR3 is made up of 16 amino acids. The entire variable domain, with the rest obtained from reference TRBV11-3 and TRBJ2-2, is as follows: EAGVVQSPRYKIIEKKQPVAFWCNPISGHNTLYWYLQNLGQGPELLIRYENEEAVDDSQLPKDRFSAERLKGVDSTLKIQPAELGDSAVYLCASSLDGRGIPGELFFGEGSRLTVL.

The gene calls are TRBV28 and TRBJ1-1; no firm D call. The germline V and J ends were trimmed by 6 bases and 1 base, with 9 bases remaining between them. The CDR3 consists of 13 residues. Germline loops: CDR1 MDHEN, CDR2 SYDVKM. The CDR3 DNA follows: TGTGCCAGCAGCCACAGCAGGAACACTGAAGCTTTCTTT. Amino acid sequence: CASSHSRNTEAFF.

The J gene is TRBJ2-7, the V gene TRBV10-3; D gene unclear. Trimming took 3 bases from V and 2 from J, leaving 11 bases between them. Germline CDR1 and CDR2: ENHRY and SYGVKD. CDR3 length: 14 residues. The CDR3 DNA is TGTGCCATCAGTGACCGTCCAGGAACCTACGAGCAGTACTTC. Residues: CAISDRPGTYEQYF.

The J gene is TRBJ2-2, the V gene TRBV6-5; maybe TRBD1 (6 bases). CDR3 length: 16 residues. From germline, CDR1 is MNHEY and CDR2 SVGAGI. The V end was cut by 1 base, the J end by 6 bases, with 15 bases between. The CDR3 sequence is CASSYWARQVSGELFF. CDR3 coding DNA: TGTGCCAGCAGTTACTGGGCAAGACAGGTATCCGGGGAGCTGTTTTTT.

The gene calls are TRBV6-6 and TRBJ2-3; 7 nucleotides agree with TRBD1. Germline V gives CDR1 MNHNY, CDR2 SVGAGI (reference sequence). V trimming: 5 bases; J trimming: 3 bases; junction bases outside the gene matches: 5. The CDR3 consists of 14 residues. CDR3 sequence: CASSTTGTTDTQYF. The CDR3 DNA follows: TGTGCCAGCAGTACGACAGGGACGACAGATACGCAGTATTTT.

This sequence joins TRBV5-5 and TRBJ1-4, with 11 nucleotides matching TRBD1. Germline lookup yields CDR1 SGHKS and CDR2 YYEKEE (reference sequence). This CDR3 region has 16 residues. V was pared by 4 bases and J by 8 bases, with 10 bases of the junction left unmatched. The CDR3 nucleotides are TGTGCCAGCAGCCCCGCCGGTGGGACAGGGGGAGAAAAACTGTTTTTT. This sequence encodes CASSPAGGTGGEKLFF.

The V gene is TRBV30, the J gene TRBJ2-4, with TRBD1 matching 8 bases. With 2 bases clipped from V and 6 bases from J, the junction kept 6 bases outside the gene matches. Germline loops: CDR1 GTSNPN, CDR2 SVGIG (reference sequence). The length of the CDR3 is 14 residues. CDR3 in amino acids: CAWSPGQGGNIQYF. Written as DNA, the CDR3 is TGTGCCTGGAGTCCCGGACAGGGTGGAAACATTCAGTACTTC.

The table lists this clone with a count of one. The rearrangement joins TRBV12-3 or TRBV12-4 to TRBJ2-7; tentatively, D is TRBD2 (6 bases). The CDR3 sequence is 13 residues long. The germline V and J ends were trimmed by 3 bases and 4 bases, with 10 bases remaining between them. The CDR3 protein is CASSFSLAYEQYF. The CDR3 DNA reads TGTGCCAGCAGTTTCTCCCTAGCGTACGAGCAGTACTTC.

The chain uses TRBV9 and TRBJ2-2; maybe TRBD2 (7 bases). The CDR3 covers 17 residues. In germline, CDR1 is SGDLS, CDR2 YYNGEE. The V and J ends lost 0 bases and 4 bases respectively, with 16 bases between them. The CDR3, as DNA: TGTGCCAGCAGCGTAGGGGGTGGCGGGGGCGTCACCGGGGAGCTGTTTTTT. This sequence encodes CASSVGGGGGVTGELFF.

This clone was counted between two and nine times. This chain joins TRBV10-3 and TRBJ1-2; D is undetermined. With 8 bases removed from V and 4 bases from J, the gap between germline ends came to 14 bases. This CDR3 is 13 amino acids long. Germline CDR1 and CDR2: ENHRY and SYGVKD. This CDR3 reads CAIGRTAFYGYTF. The CDR3 DNA reads as TGTGCCATCGGCCGCACAGCATTCTATGGCTACACCTTC.

The chain links TRBV4-2 to TRBJ1-3; 11 nucleotides match TRBD1. V dropped 0 bases and J dropped 6; count of bases not matched to a gene: 4. In germline, CDR1 is LGHNA, CDR2 YNFKEQ. CDR3 length equals 16 residues. CDR3 nucleotide sequence: TGTGCCAGCAGCCAAGAAAGGACAGGGGGCATAAACACCATATATTTT. This sequence encodes CASSQERTGGINTIYF.

The V gene is TRBV2, the J gene TRBJ2-1; TRBD2 agrees at 7 bases. The germline V gene has CDR1 SNHLY and CDR2 FYNNEI. Trimming removed 4 bases from V and 4 bases from J; junction bases left unmatched: 7. The CDR3 has 15 residues. Here the CDR3 DNA reads TGTGCCAGCAGTGGTGGCTCTAGCGGATACAATGAGCAGTTCTTC. Protein sequence: CASSGGSSGYNEQFF.

V usage is TRBV5-1 and J usage is TRBJ1-1; possible D gene TRBD1, 6 bases. Looked up from germline, CDR1 is SGHRS and CDR2 is YFSETQ. V was cut by 2 bases and J by 6 bases, with 17 bases left in between. There are 15 residues in the CDR3. CDR3 region: CASSFMARGGPEAFF. In nucleotides, the CDR3 is TGCGCCAGCAGCTTCATGGCCAGGGGTGGGCCTGAAGCTTTCTTT.

This chain joins TRBV28 and TRBJ2-2, with a possible D match to TRBD2 (6 bases). Trimming pared 6 bases from V and 6 bases from J, leaving 11 bases between. The length of the CDR3 is 13 residues. Germline V gives CDR1 MDHEN, CDR2 SYDVKM. For the CDR3, the DNA is TGTGCCAGCAGCGAGACGGGGGCCGGGGAGCTGTTTTTT. It specifies CASSETGAGELFF.